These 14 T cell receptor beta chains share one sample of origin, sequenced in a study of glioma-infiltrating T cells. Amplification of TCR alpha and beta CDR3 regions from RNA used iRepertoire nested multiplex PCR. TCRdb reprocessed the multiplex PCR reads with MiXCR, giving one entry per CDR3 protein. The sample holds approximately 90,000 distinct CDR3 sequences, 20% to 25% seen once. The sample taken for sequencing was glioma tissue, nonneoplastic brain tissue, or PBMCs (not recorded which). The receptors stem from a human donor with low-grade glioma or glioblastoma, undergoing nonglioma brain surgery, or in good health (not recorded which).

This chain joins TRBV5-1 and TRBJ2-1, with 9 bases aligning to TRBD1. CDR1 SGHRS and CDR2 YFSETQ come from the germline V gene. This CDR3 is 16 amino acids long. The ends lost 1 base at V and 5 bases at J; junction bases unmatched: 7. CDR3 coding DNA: TGCGCCAGCAGCTTGTTAGTGGGGACAGGGAACAATGAGCAGTTCTTC. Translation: CASSLLVGTGNNEQFF. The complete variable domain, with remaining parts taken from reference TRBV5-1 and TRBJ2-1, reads KAGVTQTPRYLIKTRGQQVTLSCSPISGHRSVSWYQQTPGQGLQFLFEYFSETQRNKGNFPGRFSGRQFSNSRSEMNVSTLELGDSALYLCASSLLVGTGNNEQFFGPGTRLTVL.

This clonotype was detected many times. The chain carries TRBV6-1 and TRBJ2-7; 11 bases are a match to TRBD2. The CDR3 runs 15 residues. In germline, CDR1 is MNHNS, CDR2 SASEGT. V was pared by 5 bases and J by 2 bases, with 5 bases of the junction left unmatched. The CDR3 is CASSSLAGVPYEQYF. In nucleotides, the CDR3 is TGTGCCAGCAGTTCACTAGCGGGGGTACCCTACGAGCAGTACTTC.

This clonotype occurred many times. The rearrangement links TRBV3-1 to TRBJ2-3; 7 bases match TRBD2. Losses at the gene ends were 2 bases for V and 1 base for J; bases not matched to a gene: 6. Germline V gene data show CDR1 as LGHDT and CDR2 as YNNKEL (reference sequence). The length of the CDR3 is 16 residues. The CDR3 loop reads CASSQWGRAGTDTQYF. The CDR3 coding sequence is TGTGCCAGCAGCCAATGGGGGAGGGCCGGCACAGATACGCAGTATTTT.

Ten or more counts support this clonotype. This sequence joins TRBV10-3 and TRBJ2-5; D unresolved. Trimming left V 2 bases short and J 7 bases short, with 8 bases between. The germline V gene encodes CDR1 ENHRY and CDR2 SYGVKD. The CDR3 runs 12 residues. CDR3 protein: CAISEPSWTQYF. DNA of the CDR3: TGTGCCATCAGTGAGCCATCGTGGACCCAGTACTTC.

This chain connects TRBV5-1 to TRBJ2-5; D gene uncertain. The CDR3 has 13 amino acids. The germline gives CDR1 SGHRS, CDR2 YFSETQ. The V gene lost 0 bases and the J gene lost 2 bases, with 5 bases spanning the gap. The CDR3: CASSLEGQETQYF. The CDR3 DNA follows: TGCGCCAGCAGCTTGGAAGGGCAAGAGACCCAGTACTTC.

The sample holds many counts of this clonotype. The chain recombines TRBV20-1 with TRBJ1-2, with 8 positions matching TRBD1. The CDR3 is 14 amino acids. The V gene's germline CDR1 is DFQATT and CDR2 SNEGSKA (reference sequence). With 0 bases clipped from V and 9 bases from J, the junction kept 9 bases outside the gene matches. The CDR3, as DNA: TGCAGTGCTAGAGATCTTCAGGGGGCCGGGAGCTACACCTTC. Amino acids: CSARDLQGAGSYTF.

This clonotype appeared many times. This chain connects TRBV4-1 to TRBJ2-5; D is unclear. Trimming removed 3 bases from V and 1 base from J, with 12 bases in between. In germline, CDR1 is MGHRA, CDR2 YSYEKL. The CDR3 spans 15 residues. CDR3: CASSQGRPFQETQYF. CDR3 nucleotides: TGCGCCAGCAGCCAGGGCAGACCCTTCCAAGAGACCCAGTACTTC.

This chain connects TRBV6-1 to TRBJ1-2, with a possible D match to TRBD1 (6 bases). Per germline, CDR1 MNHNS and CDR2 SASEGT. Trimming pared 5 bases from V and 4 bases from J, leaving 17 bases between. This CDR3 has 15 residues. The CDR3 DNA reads TGTGCCAGCAGTAAAATATCAGGGGCGAGCTATGGCTACACCTTC. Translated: CASSKISGASYGYTF.

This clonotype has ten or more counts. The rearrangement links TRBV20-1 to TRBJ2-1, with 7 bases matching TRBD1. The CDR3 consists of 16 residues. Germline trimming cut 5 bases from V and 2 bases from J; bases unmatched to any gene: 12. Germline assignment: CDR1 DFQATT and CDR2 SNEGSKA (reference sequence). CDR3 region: CSAPSPGTATYNEQFF. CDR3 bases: TGCAGTGCTCCTTCCCCCGGGACAGCGACCTACAATGAGCAGTTCTTC.

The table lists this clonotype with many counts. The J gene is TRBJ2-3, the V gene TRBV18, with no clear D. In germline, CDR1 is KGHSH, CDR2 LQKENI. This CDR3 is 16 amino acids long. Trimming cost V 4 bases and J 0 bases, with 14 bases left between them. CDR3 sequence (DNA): TGTGCCAGCTCACTCCAAGGGCCAGGTAGCACAGATACGCAGTATTTT. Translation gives CASSLQGPGSTDTQYF. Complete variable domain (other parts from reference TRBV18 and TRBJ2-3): NAGVMQNPRHLVRRRGQEARLRCSPMKGHSHVYWYRQLPEEGLKFMVYLQKENIIDESGMPKERFSAEFPKEGPSILRIQQVVRGDSAAYFCASSLQGPGSTDTQYFGPGTRLTVL.

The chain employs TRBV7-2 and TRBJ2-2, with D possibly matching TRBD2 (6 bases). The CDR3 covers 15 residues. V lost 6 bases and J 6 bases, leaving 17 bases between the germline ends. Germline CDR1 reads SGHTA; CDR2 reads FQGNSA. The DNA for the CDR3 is TGTGCCAGCAGTCCGGGACTCAGGCTCCCCGGGGAGCTGTTTTTT. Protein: CASSPGLRLPGELFF.

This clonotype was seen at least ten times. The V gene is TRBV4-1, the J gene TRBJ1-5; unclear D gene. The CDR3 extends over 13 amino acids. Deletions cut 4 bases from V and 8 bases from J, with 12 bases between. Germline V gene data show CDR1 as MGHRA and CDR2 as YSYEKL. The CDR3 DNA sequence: TGCGCCAGCAGCCTCACGCGGGGAGAGCCCCAGCATTTT. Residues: CASSLTRGEPQHF.

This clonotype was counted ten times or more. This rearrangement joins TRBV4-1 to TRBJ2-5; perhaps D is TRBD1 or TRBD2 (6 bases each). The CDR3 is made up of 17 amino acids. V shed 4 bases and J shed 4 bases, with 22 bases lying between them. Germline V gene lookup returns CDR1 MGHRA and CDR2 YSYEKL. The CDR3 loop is CASSREYEGGARETQYF. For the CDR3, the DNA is TGCGCCAGCAGCCGAGAGTACGAGGGGGGAGCAAGAGAGACCCAGTACTTC.

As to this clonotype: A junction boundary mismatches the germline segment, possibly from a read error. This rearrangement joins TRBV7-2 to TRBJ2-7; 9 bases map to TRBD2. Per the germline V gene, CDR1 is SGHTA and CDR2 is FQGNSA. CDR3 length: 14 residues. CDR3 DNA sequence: TGTGCCCGCAGCTCGGGACTAGCAGAGTACGAGCAGTACTTC. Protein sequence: CARSSGLAEYEQYF.